One and the same sample provided the 14 T cell receptor beta chains below, sequenced in a study of blood T cell repertoires in COVID-19. The method was immunoSEQ multiplex PCR; TCRdb's version includes in-frame clones alone and lacks a portion of them. The data show approximately 250,000 clones, with 70% to 90% seen just once and roughly 4.5% held by the top ten. Source material: peripheral blood. The receptors were sampled from a man in his 60s who had recovered from COVID-19.

This clone has more than one count but fewer than ten. This chain links TRBV28 with TRBJ2-7; 10 positions match TRBD1. Looked up from germline, CDR1 is MDHEN and CDR2 is SYDVKM. V lost 9 bases and J lost 3; bases outside the gene matches: 5. This CDR3 has 13 residues. CDR3: CASATGGFYEQYF. The DNA of the CDR3 is TGTGCCAGTGCGACAGGGGGCTTCTACGAGCAGTACTTC.

The rearrangement links TRBV2 to TRBJ2-1; 7 positions agree with TRBD2. The CDR3 consists of 15 residues. CDR1 and CDR2 from the germline V gene are SNHLY and FYNNEI. Trimming at V came to 6 bases and at J to 4 bases, leaving 9 bases not matched to a gene. CDR3 bases: TGTGCCAGCAGCCCTGTGGGGGGGGGATACAATGAGCAGTTCTTC. Amino acids: CASSPVGGGYNEQFF.

The CDR3 here is CASSLIGTGDNEQFF. In DNA form, the CDR3 reads TGTGCCAGCAGCTTAATCGGGACAGGGGACAATGAGCAGTTCTTC. This chain links TRBV7-9 with TRBJ2-1, with TRBD1 matching over 10 bases. The CDR3 consists of 15 residues. The junction had 3 bases not matched to a gene; V was cut back by 2 bases and J by 5 bases. CDR1 and CDR2 from the germline V gene are SEHNR and FQNEAQ (reference sequence).

The V call is TRBV19, the J call TRBJ2-4, with D tentatively TRBD2 (6 bases). Trimming removed 5 bases at V and 3 bases at J, with 20 bases between. Germline CDR1 and CDR2: LNHDA and SQIVND (reference sequence). The length of the CDR3 is 17 residues. CDR3 amino acids: CASSPLGGSDYKNIQYF. The CDR3, as DNA: TGTGCCAGTAGTCCCCTGGGAGGCAGCGACTACAAAAACATTCAGTACTTC.

This chain joins TRBV7-9 and TRBJ1-3; D call uncertain. Germline lookup yields CDR1 SEHNR and CDR2 FQNEAQ (reference sequence). This CDR3 comprises 15 residues. Trimming cost V 5 bases and J 0 bases, with 11 bases left between them. DNA for the CDR3: TGTGCCAGCAGCGGACTACTCAGCTCTGGAAACACCATATATTTT. It translates to CASSGLLSSGNTIYF.

This chain joins TRBV7-2 and TRBJ2-5; 13 nucleotides align to TRBD2. Germline lookup yields CDR1 SGHTA and CDR2 FQGNSA. Trimming took 5 bases from V and 5 from J; bases not matched to a gene: 5. The CDR3 runs to 15 residues. The CDR3, as DNA: TGTGCCAGCAGCAAACGGACTAGCGGGAGCGAGACCCAGTACTTC. It encodes CASSKRTSGSETQYF.

The chain uses TRBV5-1 and TRBJ2-4; tentatively, D is TRBD1 (7 bases). The germline V gene encodes CDR1 SGHRS and CDR2 YFSETQ. The CDR3 consists of 17 residues. The V and J ends lost 4 bases and 1 base respectively, with 18 bases between them. The CDR3 region is CASSPRTGDSAKNIQYF. The CDR3 bases are TGCGCCAGCAGCCCTAGAACAGGGGACTCGGCCAAAAACATTCAGTACTTC.

The CDR3 here is CASSLGPGLRDRDTGELFF. The CDR3, as DNA: TGTGCCAGCAGTCTAGGCCCGGGGCTCCGGGACAGGGACACCGGGGAGCTGTTTTTT. The genes are TRBV6-2 or TRBV6-3 and TRBJ2-2, with TRBD1 matching over 9 bases. CDR3 length: 19 amino acids. Germline-derived CDR1 and CDR2 are MNHEY and SVGEGT. J gave up 3 bases and V 5 bases, and 16 bases lay outside the gene matches.

The CDR3 region has the DNA TGTGCCAGCAGCCCGAGACGGGGGTCACCCCTCCACTTT. It codes for CASSPRRGSPLHF. V and J are TRBV7-2 and TRBJ1-6; the D gene is possibly TRBD1 (5 bases). Trimming shortened V by 5 bases and J by 10 bases, and 12 bases separated the two germline ends. In germline, CDR1 is SGHTA, CDR2 FQGNSA. This CDR3 spans 13 amino acids.

This chain uses TRBV14 with TRBJ2-7, with 7 bases fitting TRBD2. V lost 5 bases, J lost 0 bases, and 4 bases stayed unmatched. The CDR3 is 14 amino acids. Germline V CDR1 and CDR2: SGHDN, FVKESK. The CDR3 DNA sequence: TGTGCCAGCAGCGCGTGGGGGGGCTCCTACGAGCAGTACTTC. Protein: CASSAWGGSYEQYF. The whole variable domain, remainder taken from reference TRBV14 and TRBJ2-7, is EAGVTQFPSHSVIEKGQTVTLRCDPISGHDNLYWYRRVMGKEIKFLLHFVKESKQDESGMPNNRFLAERTGGTYSTLKVQPAELEDSGVYFCASSAWGGSYEQYFGPGTRLTVT.

The J gene is TRBJ2-3, the V gene TRBV6-1, with D maybe TRBD2 (5 bases). The germline gives CDR1 MNHNS, CDR2 SASEGT. Trimming cost V 3 bases and J 1 base, with 8 bases left between them. This CDR3 has 14 amino acids. The CDR3 spells CASSDGLGTDTQYF. CDR3 bases: TGTGCCAGCAGTGATGGACTGGGCACAGATACGCAGTATTTT.

This chain joins TRBV3-1 (or the pseudogene TRBV3-2) and TRBJ1-6; possible D gene TRBD1, 6 bases. The germline V gene encodes CDR1 LGHDT and CDR2 YNNKEL (reference sequence). Deletions cut 2 bases from V and 11 bases from J, with 13 bases between. The CDR3 runs 14 residues. The CDR3 is CASSQNRQAAPLHF. The CDR3 DNA reads TGTGCCAGCAGCCAAAACCGACAGGCGGCACCCCTCCACTTT.

Regarding this clone: One end of the junction is discordant with germline, which a read error may explain. The chain has TRBV6-1 and TRBJ2-5, with 9 bases identical to TRBD2. The CDR3 consists of 18 residues. The V gene's germline CDR1 is MNHNS and CDR2 SASEGT. CDR3 amino acids: CASSEAGLAGTYRETQYF. The CDR3 region has the DNA TGTGCCAGCAGCGAAGCGGGGCTAGCGGGGACTTACAGGGAGACCCAGTACTTC.

The chain joins TRBV2 to TRBJ1-5, with D possibly matching TRBD1 (5 bases). This CDR3 spans 14 amino acids. Germline lookup yields CDR1 SNHLY and CDR2 FYNNEI. V dropped 6 bases and J dropped 6 bases, with 15 bases sitting between them. In nucleotides, the CDR3 is TGTGCCAGCAGACCCGACAGTGGGCGTCAGCCCCAGCATTTT. Residues: CASRPDSGRQPQHF.